These T cell receptor beta chains were read from a single sample in a study of T cell responses to AZD1222 COVID-19 vaccine. Assay: immunoSEQ multiplex PCR; the TCRdb copy retains only in-frame clones and omits some. The table has about 150,000 clones, approximately 88% seen once. The input for sequencing was peripheral blood, taken 28 days after the second dose of the MenACWY control vaccine. The receptor set was obtained from an adult who received the MenACWY meningococcal vaccine as a control. CDR3s include the opening cysteine and the closing phenylalanine or tryptophan. Fields, in order: V gene, clone size, J gene, D gene, CDR3 protein, CDR3 DNA. The D gene is left open where the match is weak. Clone size is stated in some rows and not others, as once, few, many or a class when expanded.

TRBV4-2	-	TRBJ2-2	TRBD2	CASSQDPGTSGGYTGELFF	TGTGCCAGCAGCCAAGACCCCGGGACTAGCGGCGGGTACACCGGGGAGCTGTTTTTT
TRBV29-1	-	TRBJ1-1	-	CSVADGTEAFF	TGCAGCGTCGCAGATGGAACTGAAGCTTTCTTT
TRBV7-9	-	TRBJ1-2	-	CASSPPGGYGYTF	TGTGCCAGCAGCCCCCCGGGAGGGTATGGCTACACCTTC
TRBV6-5	-	TRBJ2-5	-	CASYGEETQYF	TGTGCCAGCTACGGAGAAGAGACCCAGTACTTC
TRBV7-2	once	TRBJ2-5	-	CASSLFGRATQETQYF	TGTGCCAGCAGCTTGTTCGGGCGGGCCACGCAAGAGACCCAGTACTTC
TRBV2	-	TRBJ1-1	-	CASSDNGAFF	TGTGCCAGCAGTGACAACGGAGCTTTCTTT
TRBV7-7	-	TRBJ2-3	TRBD2	CASSAGLAGVDVTQYF	TGTGCTAGCAGCGCGGGCCTAGCGGGAGTCGACGTTACGCAGTATTTT
TRBV14	-	TRBJ1-5	-	CASSRTVGTPQHF	TGTGCCAGCAGCAGGACCGTTGGTACGCCCCAGCATTTT
TRBV7-6	-	TRBJ1-2	TRBD1	CASSYLRDSSLSYGYTF	TGTGCCAGCAGCTACCTCCGGGACAGCTCTCTGTCCTATGGCTACACCTTC
TRBV28	-	TRBJ2-1	-	CASSSPGAEDYNEQFF	TGTGCCAGCAGTAGCCCAGGGGCGGAAGACTACAATGAGCAGTTCTTC